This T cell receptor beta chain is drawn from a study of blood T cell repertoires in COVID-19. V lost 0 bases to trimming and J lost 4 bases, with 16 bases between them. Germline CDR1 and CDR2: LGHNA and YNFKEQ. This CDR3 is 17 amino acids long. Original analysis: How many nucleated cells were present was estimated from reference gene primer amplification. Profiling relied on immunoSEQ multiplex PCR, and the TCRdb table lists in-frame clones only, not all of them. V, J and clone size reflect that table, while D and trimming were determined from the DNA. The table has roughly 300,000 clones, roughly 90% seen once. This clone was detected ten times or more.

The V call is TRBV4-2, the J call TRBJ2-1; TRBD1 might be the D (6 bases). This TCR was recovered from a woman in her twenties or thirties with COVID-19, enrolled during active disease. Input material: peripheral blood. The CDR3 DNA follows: TGTGCCAGCAGCCAAGATCAAGGTAGGGGGAAGTACAATGAGCAGTTCTTC. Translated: CASSQDQGRGKYNEQFF.